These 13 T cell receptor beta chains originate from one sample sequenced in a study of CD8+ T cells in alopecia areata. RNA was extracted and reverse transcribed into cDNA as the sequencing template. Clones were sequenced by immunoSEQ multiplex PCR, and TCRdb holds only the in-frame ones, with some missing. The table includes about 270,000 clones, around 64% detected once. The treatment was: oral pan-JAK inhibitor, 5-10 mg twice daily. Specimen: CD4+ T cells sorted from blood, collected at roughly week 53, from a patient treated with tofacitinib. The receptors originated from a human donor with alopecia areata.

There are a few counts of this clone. The CDR3 bases are TGTGCCAGCAGTTACGGACAGGGCAATCAGCCCCAGCATTTT. Protein product: CASSYGQGNQPQHF. The chain recombines TRBV6-7 with TRBJ1-5, with 7 bases matching TRBD1. TRBV6-7 is sorted into the ORF group, with uncertain function. There are 14 residues in the CDR3. V shed 2 bases and J 2 bases; nucleotides not matched to a gene: 0.

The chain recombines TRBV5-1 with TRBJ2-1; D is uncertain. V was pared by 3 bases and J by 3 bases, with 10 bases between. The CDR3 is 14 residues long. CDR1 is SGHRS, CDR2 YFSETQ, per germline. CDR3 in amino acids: CASSSGRVYNEQFF. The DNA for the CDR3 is TGCGCCAGCAGCTCGGGTAGGGTCTACAATGAGCAGTTCTTC.

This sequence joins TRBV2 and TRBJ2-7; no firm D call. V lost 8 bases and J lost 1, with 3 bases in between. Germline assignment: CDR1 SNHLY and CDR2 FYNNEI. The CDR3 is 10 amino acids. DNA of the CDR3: TGTGCCAGCGAGTCCTACGAGCAGTACTTC. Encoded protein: CASESYEQYF.

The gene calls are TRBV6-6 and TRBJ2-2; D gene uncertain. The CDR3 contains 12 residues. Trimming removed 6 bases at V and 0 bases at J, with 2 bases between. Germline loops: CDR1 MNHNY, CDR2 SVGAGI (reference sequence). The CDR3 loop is CASSPNTGELFF. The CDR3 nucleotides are TGTGCCAGCAGCCCGAACACCGGGGAGCTGTTTTTT.

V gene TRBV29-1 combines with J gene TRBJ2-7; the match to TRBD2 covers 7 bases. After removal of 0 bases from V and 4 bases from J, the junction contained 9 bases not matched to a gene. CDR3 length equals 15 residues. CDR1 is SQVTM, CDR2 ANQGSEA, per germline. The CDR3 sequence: CSVEDQGRGKYEQYF. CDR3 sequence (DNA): TGCAGCGTTGAAGATCAAGGGCGGGGGAAGTACGAGCAGTACTTC.

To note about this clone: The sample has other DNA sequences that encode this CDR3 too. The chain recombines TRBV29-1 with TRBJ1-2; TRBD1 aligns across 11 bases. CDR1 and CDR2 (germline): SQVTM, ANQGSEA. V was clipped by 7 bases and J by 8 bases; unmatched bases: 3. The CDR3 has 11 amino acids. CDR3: CSAGTGGGYTF. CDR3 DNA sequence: TGCAGCGCTGGGACAGGGGGAGGCTACACCTTC. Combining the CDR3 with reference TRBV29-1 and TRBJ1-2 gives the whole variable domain SAVISQKPSRDICQRGTSLTIQCQVDSQVTMMFWYRQQPGQSLTLIATANQGSEATYESGFVIDKFPISRPNLTFSTLTVSNMSPEDSSIYLCSAGTGGGYTFGSGTRLTVV.

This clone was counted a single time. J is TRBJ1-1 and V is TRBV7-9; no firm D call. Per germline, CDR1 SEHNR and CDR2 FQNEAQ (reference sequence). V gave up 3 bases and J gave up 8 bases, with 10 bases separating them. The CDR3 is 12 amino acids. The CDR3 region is CASSFRTDEAFF. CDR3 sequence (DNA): TGTGCCAGCAGCTTTAGGACGGACGAAGCTTTCTTT.

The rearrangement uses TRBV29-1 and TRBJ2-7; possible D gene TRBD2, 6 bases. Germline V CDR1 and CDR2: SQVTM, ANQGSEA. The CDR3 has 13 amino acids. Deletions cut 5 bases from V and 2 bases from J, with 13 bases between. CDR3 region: CSVSGTPAYEQYF. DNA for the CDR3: TGCAGCGTTTCCGGGACTCCAGCCTACGAGCAGTACTTC.

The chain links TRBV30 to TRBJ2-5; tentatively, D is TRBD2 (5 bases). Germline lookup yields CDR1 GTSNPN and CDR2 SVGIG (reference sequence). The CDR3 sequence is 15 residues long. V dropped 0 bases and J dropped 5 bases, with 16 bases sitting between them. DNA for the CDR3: TGTGCCTGGAGTGTAGAAGACATCGGGAAGGAGACCCAGTACTTC. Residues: CAWSVEDIGKETQYF.

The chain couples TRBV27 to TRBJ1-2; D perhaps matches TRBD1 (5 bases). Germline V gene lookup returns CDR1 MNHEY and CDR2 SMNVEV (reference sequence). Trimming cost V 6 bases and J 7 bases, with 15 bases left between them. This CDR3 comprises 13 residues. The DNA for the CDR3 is TGTGCCAGCAGCTGGGTCGGAGGGACTGGCTACACCTTC. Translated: CASSWVGGTGYTF.

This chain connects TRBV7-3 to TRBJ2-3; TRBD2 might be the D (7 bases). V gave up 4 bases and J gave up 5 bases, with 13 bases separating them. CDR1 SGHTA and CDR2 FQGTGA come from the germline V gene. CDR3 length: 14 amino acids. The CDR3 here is CASSSGGPGDTQYF. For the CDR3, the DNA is TGTGCCAGCAGCTCCGGGGGGCCGGGAGATACGCAGTATTTT.

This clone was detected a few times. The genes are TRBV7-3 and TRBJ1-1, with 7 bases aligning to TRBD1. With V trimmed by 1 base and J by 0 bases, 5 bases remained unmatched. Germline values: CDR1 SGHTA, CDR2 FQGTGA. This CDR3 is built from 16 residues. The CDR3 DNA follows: TGTGCCAGCAGCTTAAGGCCAGGGGGGTTGAACACTGAAGCTTTCTTT. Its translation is CASSLRPGGLNTEAFF.

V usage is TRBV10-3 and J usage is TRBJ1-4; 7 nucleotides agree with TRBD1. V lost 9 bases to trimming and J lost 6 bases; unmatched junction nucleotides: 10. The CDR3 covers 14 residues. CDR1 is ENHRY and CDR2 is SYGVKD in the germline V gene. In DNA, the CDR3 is TGTGCCATTTCAACAGGGGCCAGCCATGAAAAACTGTTTTTT. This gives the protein CAISTGASHEKLFF.